The rows below give T cell receptor beta chains drawn from one sample of a study of Ad26.COV2.S vaccination and SARS-CoV-2 variants. Profiling relied on immunoSEQ multiplex PCR, and the TCRdb table lists in-frame clones only, not all of them. The sample has around 320,000 clones; around 85% are singletons. The specimen comprised peripheral blood, sampled in a trial of Ad26.COV2.S vaccine versus placebo. Receptors were obtained from a person between 18 and 59 years old who received the Ad26.COV2.S COVID-19 vaccine or a placebo. The CDR3 runs from the conserved cysteine through the conserved F or W. A D gene is named only where the DNA matches it firmly. The size entry is marked missing in some rows and otherwise reads once, few, many or a size class.

j_call d_call clone_size v_call cdr3_length cdr3_nt cdr3_aa
TRBJ1-4 TRBD1 NA TRBV25-1 15 TGTGCCAGCAGACAGACAGGGAGGGGGAATGAAAAACTGTTTTTT CASRQTGRGNEKLFF
TRBJ1-6 NA NA TRBV5-4 17 TGTGCCAGCAGCTTGGTTAGGGGTAGCATCTATAATTCACCCCTCCACTTT CASSLVRGSIYNSPLHF
TRBJ2-7 TRBD1 NA TRBV27 15 TGTGCCAGCAGCCAAGGGACAGTTCCTACCTACGAGCAGTACTTC CASSQGTVPTYEQYF
TRBJ2-7 TRBD1 once TRBV7-8 17 TGTGCCAGCAGCTTAAGACCCCGGGGACAGTCAACTTTGGAGCAGTACTTC CASSLRPRGQSTLEQYF
TRBJ1-1 NA NA TRBV7-2 13 TGTGCCAGCAGCTTAAGGAGGGGCACTGAAGCTTTCTTT CASSLRRGTEAFF
TRBJ1-1 NA NA TRBV12-3/TRBV12-4 11 TGTGCCAGCAGTCTCCGGACCGAAGCTTTCTTT CASSLRTEAFF
TRBJ2-1 NA NA TRBV10-3 12 TGTGCCATCAGTGAAGTGGAGGGGGTGGGGTTCTTC CAISEVEGVGFF
TRBJ2-3 NA NA TRBV13 16 TGTGCCAGCAGCCCGAACCGGGACATTAGCACAGATACGCAGTATTTT CASSPNRDISTDTQYF
TRBJ2-2 TRBD2 NA TRBV7-6 20 TGTGCCAGCAGCCCGCTCCCGGGACTAGCGGGGGGGGTGAACACCGGGGAGCTGTTTTTT CASSPLPGLAGGVNTGELFF
TRBJ1-2 TRBD1 NA TRBV3-1/TRBV3-2 15 TGTGCCAGCAGCCAACCTGGACAGGGTAACTATGGCTACACCTTC CASSQPGQGNYGYTF
TRBJ2-2 NA NA TRBV27 16 TGTGCCAGCAGTATCCGGGCCCCTGGGGATACCGGGGAGCTGTTTTTT CASSIRAPGDTGELFF
TRBJ1-4 NA NA TRBV27 13 TGTGCCAGCGCCGGGACCCCTAATGAAAAACTGTTTTTT CASAGTPNEKLFF
TRBJ1-4 NA once TRBV11-2 14 TGTGCCAGCAGCTTAGTTCGAGGGAATGAAAAACTGTTTTTT CASSLVRGNEKLFF
TRBJ2-2 NA NA TRBV5-1 15 TGCGCCAGCAGGTATCTTTTAAGATCGGGCGGGGAGCTGTTTTTT CASRYLLRSGGELFF
TRBJ1-1 NA once TRBV28 14 TGTGCCAGCAGTTCGCAGTTTTTGAACACTGAAGCTTTCTTT CASSSQFLNTEAFF
TRBJ2-1 TRBD2 NA TRBV5-1 16 TGCGCCAGCAGCGCACAAACTAGCGGGGGATACAATGAGCAGTTCTTC CASSAQTSGGYNEQFF
TRBJ2-3 TRBD1 NA TRBV12-3/TRBV12-4 13 TGTGCCATTCGGGGACAGAACACAGATACGCAGTATTTT CAIRGQNTDTQYF
TRBJ2-7 TRBD1 once TRBV4-2 16 TGTGCCAGCAGCCAGACGTACAGGGGGCGCTCCTACGAGCAGTACTTC CASSQTYRGRSYEQYF
TRBJ1-6 NA NA TRBV29-1 14 TGCAGCGTAGGAGAAGGCGCCTATAATTCACCCCTCCACTTT CSVGEGAYNSPLHF
TRBJ2-2 NA NA TRBV7-2 13 TGTGCCAGCAACCTCAGGGGACCCGGGGAGCTGTTTTTT CASNLRGPGELFF
TRBJ2-2 TRBD1 NA TRBV29-1 16 TGCAGCGTTGAACTAGGACAGGGGGCGGACACCGGGGAGCTGTTTTTT CSVELGQGADTGELFF
TRBJ1-5 TRBD1 NA TRBV28 14 TGTGCCAGCCACAGGGTAGGGGGCGATCAGCCCCAGCATTTT CASHRVGGDQPQHF
TRBJ1-3 NA NA TRBV9 15 TGTGCCAGCAGCGTAGCCCCCTCCTCTGGAAACACCATATATTTT CASSVAPSSGNTIYF
TRBJ2-1 TRBD2 NA TRBV7-2 16 TGTGCCAGCAGCTTAGCTCTACTAGCGGGGGGCGGTGAGCAGTTCTTC CASSLALLAGGGEQFF
TRBJ1-4 NA NA TRBV2 13 TGTGCCAGCAGTGAAGAGATCAATGAAAAACTGTTTTTT CASSEEINEKLFF
TRBJ2-7 TRBD2 NA TRBV7-2 17 TGTGCCAGCAGCTTAGTTGGCCTTTTGCTAGCGGGGGACGAGCAGTACTTC CASSLVGLLLAGDEQYF
TRBJ2-2 NA NA TRBV4-2 17 TGTGCCAGCAGCCAAGATTGGTGGGGGGCCAACACCGGGGAGCTGTTTTTT CASSQDWWGANTGELFF
TRBJ1-4 NA NA TRBV5-1 13 TGCGCCAGCAGCTTGGGGTATAATGAAAAACTGTTTTTT CASSLGYNEKLFF
TRBJ2-5 TRBD2 NA TRBV19 13 TGTGCCAGTAGGAATAGCGGGGCAGAGACCCAGTACTTC CASRNSGAETQYF
TRBJ2-7 NA NA TRBV6-2/TRBV6-3 13 TGTGCCAGCAGTTACTCAGCTGTCTCCGAGCAGTACTTC CASSYSAVSEQYF
TRBJ1-6 TRBD1 NA TRBV5-1 15 TGCGCCAGCAGCCTGCCGGGACAGAGAAATTCACCCCTCCACTTT CASSLPGQRNSPLHF
TRBJ1-1 TRBD1 once TRBV27 15 TGTGCCAGCAGTTTATCGGGACAGGGCGCCACTGAAGCTTTCTTT CASSLSGQGATEAFF